The clone carrying this T cell receptor (beta chain) was detected once. Antigen: not known. The sample is drawn from a study of post-analysis software for immune sequencing data. Study-wide background: Several disease courses (relapsing-remitting, secondary progressive and progressive-relapsing) of multiple sclerosis were included. Study outcomes and limitations: Patients used about five TRBV segments, including TRBV5-6, TRBV5-1 and TRBV20-1, more often than controls. Multiple sclerosis patients showed significantly lower normalized Chao1 diversity than controls did.

Unique molecular identifiers tagged the TCR beta cDNA libraries. TCRdb recomputed calls from the PCR reads with MiXCR, one row per CDR3 protein. This repertoire shows around 710,000 distinct CDR3 sequences, roughly 50% found once; its top ten account for approximately 4.4%. Germline assignment: CDR1 SEHNR and CDR2 FQNEAQ (reference sequence). CDR3 length: 13 amino acids. The V end lost 7 bases, the J end lost 8 bases, and 15 bases lay between the germline ends. V gene TRBV7-9 combines with J gene TRBJ2-1; tentatively, D is TRBD2 (7 bases). This clonotype was sampled from a girl aged 10 to 17 with multiple sclerosis. The sequenced sample consisted of blood. CDR3 sequence: CASTLGGGHEQFF. The CDR3 coding sequence is TGTGCCAGCACCCTTGGGGGGGGCCATGAGCAGTTCTTC.